What follows is one T cell receptor beta chain and its context. The sample holds many counts of this clonotype. Its binding antigen is unknown. Base qualities are missing; no much larger clone stands one base away. Relative to germline, V is missing 1 base and J is missing 3 bases, with 6 bases of the junction outside any gene match. Inclusive of the bounding cysteine and phenylalanine, the CDR3 is 16 residues long. Solely the CDR3 DNA is kept, with 48 bases framed from the first base. Reading the germline V gene gives CDR1 MNHNS and CDR2 SASEGT. The data stem from a study of glioma-infiltrating T cells (dated by TCRdb to the mid-2010s). Notes on the research overall: Glioma tissue, non-neoplastic brain tissue and matched peripheral blood mononuclear cells were used as sources from which TCR alpha- and beta-chain repertoires were sequenced. The paired cohort comprised three low-grade glioma patients, 8 or 9 primary glioblastoma patients and three non-glioma patients contributing non-neoplastic brain tissue. Each tissue-infiltrating repertoire was compared with the same patient's peripheral blood repertoire to measure divergence between tissue and blood T-cell populations. Study-wide conclusions, independent of this receptor: Tissue and blood shared very few CDR3 sequences, a result attributed to high CDR3 diversity and limited sampling. Group comparisons rested on small numbers: three non-neoplastic, three low-grade glioma and several glioblastoma patients. VJ-independent divergence between tissue and blood was found to be below expectation in non-neoplastic patients but above expectation in all gliomas, particularly low-grade gliomas.

The iRepertoire nested amplicon-rescue multiplex PCR (arm-PCR) platform was used to amplify TCR alpha and beta CDR3 regions from RNA. One-step reverse transcription and amplification used roughly 95-450 ng of tissue mRNA or PBMC total RNA as input. Following bead purification, Illumina adapters were added by a secondary multiplex PCR, and the libraries were gel-purified between 200 and 400 bp. Libraries carried internal 6-nucleotide barcodes used for demultiplexing. Sequencing of libraries was performed on an Illumina MiSeq with 2x220 or 2x250 nucleotide paired-end reads. The paper's data handling went like this. FLASH 1.2.11 was used to merge paired reads, and BWA-MEM then aligned the reads to the GRCh37 human genome before TRA and TRB reads were extracted. V and J assignment used an IMGT-derived reference of cassette sequences and CDR3 motifs that included pseudogenes. Three-frame translation of reads was performed, and productive CDR3s were defined as those with a C...FGXG motif and no stop codons. A clonotype was defined as a unique combination of a V-J cassette pair and a CDR3 amino acid sequence. Reads were filtered by Hamming distance, thresholded by each sample's sequence error rate in mapped regions. The public sequencing data were trimmed at Q25 with fastp and processed into clonotypes with MiXCR by TCRdb, which kept only in-frame beta chains. For every CDR3 protein sequence, its rows merge into one entry that carries the most common genes and DNA. These V and J calls derive from TCRdb rather than the authors' analysis. Here the sample has about 130,000 distinct CDR3 sequences; 24% occur a single time. The top ten clones comprise about a quarter of the sample.

The TCR sequence derives from a human donor with low-grade glioma or glioblastoma, undergoing nonglioma brain surgery, or in good health (not recorded which). The sequenced sample consisted of glioma tissue, nonneoplastic brain tissue, or PBMCs (not recorded which). The chain is assembled from TRBV6-1 and TRBJ2-1, and 7 junction bases match TRBD2. In nucleotide form, the sequence is TGTGCCAGCAGTGAAGAAGTCGGGGGGTACTACAATGAGCAGTTCTTC. The encoded protein is CASSEEVGGYYNEQFF.